This T cell receptor (beta chain) was sequenced during a study of post-analysis software for immune sequencing data (dated by TCRdb to the mid-2010s). Study-level background: Relapsing-remitting, secondary progressive and progressive-relapsing multiple sclerosis were recorded as disease courses, and subtype annotation was lacking for some patients. The patient repertoires were set against about 10 previously published healthy control repertoires from donors whose ages ranged from roughly 6 to 26 years. A subset of samples was prepared in parallel using single-end sample barcoding, then pooled and co-amplified after Illumina adapter ligation. What the research found in general, with its limitations: Significantly lower normalized Chao1 diversity was found in multiple sclerosis patients than in controls, suggesting substantial peripheral T-cell clonal expansion. Patients showed significantly higher frequencies than controls for roughly five TRBV segments, among them TRBV5-6, TRBV5-1 and TRBV20-1. When samples were clustered directly using the F measure, samples prepared in the same batch co-clustered strongly, which prompted a batch-effect correction. The multiple sclerosis patient group was slightly younger than the control group.

Via the germline V gene, CDR1 is SGHDT and CDR2 YYEEEE. Including the terminal cysteine and phenylalanine, the CDR3 comprises 15 residues. Solely the CDR3 DNA is kept, with 45 bases framed from the first base. V lost 3 bases and J lost 5 bases, and the count of bases not matched to a germline gene is 8. The library was obtained by PCR. The instrument was an Illumina HiSeq 2500. Unique molecular identifiers were incorporated into TCR beta cDNA libraries to reduce PCR and sequencing biases. Approximately 500,000 cDNA molecules were obtained per 1 to 10 million input T cells, so each molecule approximated one T cell. The patient libraries were prepared and sequenced with the same protocol used for the earlier healthy control dataset. Within a given batch, samples were prepared together, multiplexed and sequenced on the same HiSeq lane. Turning to the authors' computational methods: MIGEC was used to process the raw barcoded reads, and molecular identifier groups with only a single read were discarded before consensus assembly and CDR3 extraction. VDJtools was used for post-analysis of the clonotype tables, and diversity was normalized by down-sampling every dataset to the size of the smallest sample. To correct batch-related cross-sample contamination, repertoire overlap clustering matched CDR3 amino acid sequences but not nucleotide sequences. Using fastp at Q25 and MiXCR, TCRdb reprocessed the public reads and kept productive beta chains. A single entry per CDR3 protein holds the most common genes and DNA from its merged rows. TCRdb's processing, not the authors', yielded these V and J calls. For this sample there are 820,000 or so distinct CDR3 sequences; 53% appear just once. The top ten clones comprise about 4.8% of the sample.

This clonotype was recorded only once. What antigen it recognizes has not been identified. Base qualities are not recorded, but no much larger clone differs from it by a single base. To demonstrate the VDJtools post-analysis software, the study profiled TCR beta repertoires from the peripheral blood of about a dozen young patients with multiple sclerosis. The multiple sclerosis patients were children and adolescents ranging in age from about 6 to 17 years. The sequence links TRBV5-6 to TRBJ1-5; 7 bases in between match TRBD1. The clonotype originates from a girl aged 10-17 years with multiple sclerosis. The sample consisted of blood. The DNA sequence is as follows: TGTGCCAGCAGCTCCTTCGACAGGGACCATCAGCCCCAGCATTTT. Protein translation: CASSSFDRDHQPQHF.